The rows below give T cell receptor beta chains drawn from one sample of a study of cytomegalovirus exposure and HLA in healthy donors. Assay used: immunoSEQ multiplex PCR; TCRdb lists only in-frame clones, some missing. The sample holds 120,000 or so clones; 80% are singletons and the top ten take 1%. The sequencing sample was made of PBMCs. All receptors derive from a man in his forties or fifties in good health and CMV-seronegative. Both conserved end residues are part of each CDR3. The order of the fields is V gene, J gene, CDR3 protein.

TRBV6-6	TRBJ2-2	CASRWDRNTGELFF
TRBV5-4	TRBJ2-7	CASSLQGEQYF
TRBV5-1	TRBJ2-7	CASSLGGDSYYEQYF
TRBV7-7	TRBJ2-7	CASSFTPDYEQYF
TRBV19	TRBJ2-7	CASSPQGTGGPYEQYF
TRBV5-6	TRBJ1-5	CASTIWGRGHGNQPQHF
TRBV6-5	TRBJ2-7	CASSYGGDRPYEQYF
TRBV7-2	TRBJ1-2	CASSLASYYGYTF
TRBV29-1	.	CSVRTDGHEQYF
TRBV2	TRBJ1-4	CASSGRTGRATNEKLFF
TRBV9	TRBJ1-4	CASSVGGDEKLFF
TRBV30	TRBJ1-5	CAWSPGDNQPQHF
TRBV5-4	TRBJ2-7	CASSIWTGSSNEQYF
TRBV28	TRBJ1-2	CASSSPGHSNYGYTF
TRBV6-1	TRBJ1-5	CASSESGRQPQHF
TRBV6-1	TRBJ1-4	CASSALGEKLFF
TRBV6-4	TRBJ2-2	CASSVQGGTGELFF
TRBV10-1	TRBJ2-1	CASSSGTSGSHGKFF
TRBV5-4	TRBJ1-1	CASSRDRENTEAFF
TRBV4-1	TRBJ2-6	CASSQDMGTISSGANVLTF
TRBV7-9	TRBJ2-7	CASGRTGGLNEQYF
TRBV7-2	TRBJ1-5	CASSLVASGPQHF
TRBV6-5	TRBJ1-2	CASSRRGYGYTF
TRBV25-1	TRBJ1-2	CASTGNNYGYTF
TRBV5-5	TRBJ2-7	CASSLDPGDYEQYF
TRBV6-1	TRBJ2-3	CASSERGSFTDTQYF
TRBV5-4	TRBJ2-3	CASSELAGGPYTQYF
TRBV28	TRBJ1-5	CASSGTVRNQPQHF
TRBV5-6	TRBJ2-3	CASSPGSLLDTQYF